This passage covers 9 T cell receptor beta chains from one sample sequenced in a study of monozygotic twins with inflammatory bowel disease. Reprocessing the 5' RACE reads, TCRdb reports a single entry for every CDR3 protein and omits DNA. This sample's table reports 300,000 to 400,000 distinct CDR3 sequences. Sequenced sample: blood. These receptors came from a human donor with ulcerative colitis or Crohn's disease, or a healthy co-twin of an affected twin (not recorded which).

This rearrangement joins TRBV20-1 to TRBJ2-5. Germline V gene data show CDR1 as DFQATT and CDR2 as SNEGSKA (reference sequence). CDR3 length: 11 residues. This chain's CDR3 is CSAREQKTQYF.

The chain recombines TRBV5-1 with TRBJ2-1; TCRdb proposes TRBD2, but this gene call is untestable without DNA. The CDR3 has 17 amino acids. Per germline, CDR1 SGHRS and CDR2 YFSETQ. CDR3 protein: CASSLGSGGPSYNEQFF.

V gene TRBV7-4 combines with J gene TRBJ2-7; TCRdb designates TRBD2, a call that cannot be tested without DNA. CDR1 and CDR2 from the germline V gene are SGHVT and SQSDAQ. The CDR3 spans 16 residues. The CDR3 loop is CASSLRVGRPGYEQYF.

This chain links TRBV6-4 with TRBJ1-6; checking the TCRdb D call of TRBD1 is not possible without DNA. The germline V gene has CDR1 MRHNA and CDR2 SNTAGT. CDR3 length: 13 amino acids. CDR3 region: CASSERQGSPLHF.

The chain links TRBV29-1 to TRBJ2-1; TCRdb returns TRBD1, unconfirmable since there is no DNA. The CDR3 extends over 13 amino acids. CDR1 is SQVTM, CDR2 ANQGSEA, per germline. The CDR3 here is CSVERGLYNEQFF.

This rearrangement joins TRBV5-1 to TRBJ2-3; the TRBD1 assignment by TCRdb is unverifiable without DNA. CDR3 length equals 13 residues. CDR1 is SGHRS, CDR2 YFSETQ, per germline. This chain's CDR3 is CASSPDRGDTQYF. Full variable domain (outside the CDR3, taken from reference TRBV5-1 and TRBJ2-3): KAGVTQTPRYLIKTRGQQVTLSCSPISGHRSVSWYQQTPGQGLQFLFEYFSETQRNKGNFPGRFSGRQFSNSRSEMNVSTLELGDSALYLCASSPDRGDTQYFGPGTRLTVL.

The chain recombines TRBV6-1 with TRBJ1-4. The CDR3 length is 14 residues. The germline V gene encodes CDR1 MNHNS and CDR2 SASEGT. CDR3: CASRMTAINEKLFF.

This CDR3 reads CASSLVGGTYNEQFF. The chain combines TRBV7-2 with TRBJ2-1; TCRdb calls TRBD1, which cannot be checked without DNA. This CDR3 region has 15 residues. CDR1 is SGHTA, CDR2 FQGNSA, per germline.

The chain combines TRBV7-2 with TRBJ2-7; without DNA, the TCRdb call of TRBD1 cannot be checked. Germline assignment: CDR1 SGHTA and CDR2 FQGNSA. This CDR3 contains 13 residues. This CDR3 reads CASSPGQSYEQYF.